The rows below give T cell receptor beta chains drawn from one sample of a study of blood T cell repertoires in COVID-19. TCRdb's table, derived via immunoSEQ multiplex PCR, lists solely in-frame clones and lacks some. The data show 200,000 to 300,000 clones, with 65% to 90% seen just once and roughly 2% held by the top ten. Sequenced material: peripheral blood. These receptors came from a young man with active or convalescent COVID-19. The conserved cysteine and the conserved F or W are not part of the CDR3 here. The order of the fields is V gene, J gene, D gene, clone size, CDR3 protein. The D gene is left open where the match is weak. Clone size is not always given. Where it is, it says once, few, many or a class for expanded clones.

TRBV18,TRBJ1-2,TRBD1,few,ASSPDRDGGYT
TRBV24-1,TRBJ1-5,-,once,ATRSPGGGWNQPQH
TRBV15,TRBJ2-6,-,-,ATSGDSSGANVLT
TRBV11-2,TRBJ2-3,TRBD2,once,ASSRTSGGTDTQY
TRBV18,TRBJ1-6,TRBD1,-,ASSQDRGENSPLH
TRBV6-2/TRBV6-3,TRBJ2-5,TRBD2,-,ASSRNTGTSTQY
TRBV29-1,TRBJ1-5,TRBD1,-,SVGDSMNQPQH
TRBV24-1,TRBJ2-3,-,-,ATGALGTQY
TRBV6-5,TRBJ2-7,TRBD2,-,ASSQLAGGEQY
TRBV2,TRBJ2-5,-,-,ASTARGARQETQY
TRBV9,TRBJ2-1,-,-,ASSVDGGRNEQF
TRBV7-2,TRBJ1-3,TRBD1,-,ASSRQGSGNTIY
TRBV6-5,TRBJ1-2,TRBD1,medium-sized,ASSYSGTGGNGYT
TRBV12-3/TRBV12-4,TRBJ1-1,TRBD1,few,ASSIRDSFEAF
TRBV7-6,TRBJ2-7,TRBD2,-,ASSLGGGFSYEQY
TRBV5-1,TRBJ2-3,-,-,TSSLGGGASVDTQY
TRBV9,TRBJ1-1,TRBD1,-,ASSVEGTVNTEAF
TRBV6-5,TRBJ1-5,-,-,ASSSSGTLHQPQH
TRBV24-1,TRBJ1-5,-,-,ATSDGGGDQPQH
TRBV9,TRBJ1-1,-,once,ASSVEERTEAF
TRBV12-3/TRBV12-4,TRBJ2-7,TRBD2,-,ASSSGELYEQY
TRBV9,TRBJ2-1,TRBD1,-,ASSGGQGAGIPNEQF